This TCR beta chain emerged from a study of T cell responses to AZD1222 COVID-19 vaccine. For the study at large: Pooling of second doses given at about 4 or about 12 weeks was done.

Turning to this clone: Its antigen is not identified.

Regarding the study as a whole: After two AZD1222 doses, spike-specific TCR breadth and depth rose versus day 0. The study identified only six AZD1222 recipients as seropositive at baseline.

This table comes from immunoSEQ multiplex PCR, and its TCRdb copy is limited to in-frame clones, with some not included. This repertoire shows approximately 130,000 clones, roughly 92% found once; its top ten account for about 0.91%. Trimming pared 3 bases from V and 7 bases from J, leaving 15 bases between. Germline V CDR1 and CDR2: SGHVS, FQNEAQ. This CDR3 has 14 amino acids. The TCR was taken from an adult in good health. The V call is TRBV7-8, the J call TRBJ1-2, with D maybe TRBD1 (5 bases). The specimen comprised peripheral blood, sampled on day 0 of AZD1222 vaccination. The CDR3 loop reads CASSLGQPLGGYTF. The CDR3 region has the DNA TGTGCCAGCAGCTTGGGGCAGCCCTTGGGTGGCTACACCTTC.